This is a list of T cell receptor beta chains from one sample in a study of CD8+ T cells in alopecia areata. Here immunoSEQ multiplex PCR was the method, and the copy in TCRdb shows in-frame clones only, minus some. The table lists approximately 100,000 clones, less than 50% of them singletons. The sample consisted of CD4+ T cells sorted from blood. These receptors all stem from a human donor with alopecia areata. The CDR3 runs from the conserved cysteine through the conserved F or W. The order of the fields is D gene, clone size, CDR3 length, V gene, J gene, CDR3 DNA, CDR3 protein. A D gene is named only where the DNA matches it firmly. Only part of the rows carry a size: once, few, many, or a class if the clone is expanded.

TRBD1	-	14	TRBV7-2	TRBJ2-2	TGTGCCAGCAGAGGGGGCCAAAACACCGGGGAGCTGTTTTTT	CASRGGQNTGELFF
-	-	16	TRBV2	TRBJ1-5	TGTGCCAGCAGTGAACAAGGATTTTATAGCTATCAGCCCCAGCATTTT	CASSEQGFYSYQPQHF
-	-	13	TRBV4-3	TRBJ2-1	TGCGCCAGCAGCCAAGATATCTTTTATGAGCAGTTCTTC	CASSQDIFYEQFF
-	few	16	TRBV7-2	TRBJ2-3	TGTGCCAGCAGCTTAGATCCAGCGCGAAGCACAGATACGCAGTATTTT	CASSLDPARSTDTQYF
-	-	15	TRBV7-2	TRBJ1-2	TGTGCCAGCAGCTTAACGAAGGGACGGGGCTATGGCTACACCTTC	CASSLTKGRGYGYTF
-	-	14	TRBV9	TRBJ2-2	TGTGCCAGCAGCGTAGGGCGGGACACCGGGGAGCTGTTTTTT	CASSVGRDTGELFF
-	few	14	TRBV7-3	TRBJ1-1	TGTGCCAGCAGCTTATCAGGGATGAACACTGAAGCTTTCTTT	CASSLSGMNTEAFF
-	few	12	TRBV30	TRBJ2-5	TGTGCCTGGAGTGTTGAAGGAACGACCCAGTACTTC	CAWSVEGTTQYF
-	-	12	TRBV29-1	TRBJ2-4	TGCAGCGTTGAAAGTCCAACTAACATTCAGTACTTC	CSVESPTNIQYF
TRBD2	-	15	TRBV7-3	TRBJ2-1	TGTGCCAGCAGCCGCGGGACTAGCGGATTCAATGAGCAGTTCTTC	CASSRGTSGFNEQFF
-	-	13	TRBV4-1	TRBJ2-5	TGCGCCAGCAGCCTTGGCCTACAAGAGACCCAGTACTTC	CASSLGLQETQYF
-	-	10	TRBV20-1	TRBJ2-5	TGCAGTGCCCCGACTAAGACCCAGTACTTC	CSAPTKTQYF
-	-	12	TRBV29-1	TRBJ2-7	TGCAGCGTTGGACCAGCAGAGATCGAGCAGTACTTC	CSVGPAEIEQYF
-	few	15	TRBV2	TRBJ2-6	TGTGCCAGCCTTAAGGAGAGTTCCGGGGCCAACGTCCTGACTTTC	CASLKESSGANVLTF
-	-	12	TRBV27	TRBJ1-5	TGTGCCAGCAGTTTTTCCAATCAGCCCCAGCATTTT	CASSFSNQPQHF
TRBD2	-	16	TRBV7-9	TRBJ2-1	TGTGCCAGCAGCTACCTGGCGCTAGCGGGAGTAAATGAGCAGTTCTTC	CASSYLALAGVNEQFF
TRBD1	few	12	TRBV7-9	TRBJ2-1	TGTGCCAGCAGCTTAGGGACAGGGGGCGAGTTCTTC	CASSLGTGGEFF
-	-	13	TRBV2	TRBJ1-4	TGTGCCAGCAGGGGTCTACTCGGTGAAAAACTGTTTTTT	CASRGLLGEKLFF
-	few	14	TRBV28	TRBJ1-6	TGTGCCAGCAGTTTGTCTCAGGTCAATTCACCCCTCCACTTT	CASSLSQVNSPLHF
-	-	15	TRBV28	TRBJ2-7	TGTGCCAGCAGTGACCCCCAGGGGAGAGGATACGAGCAGTACTTC	CASSDPQGRGYEQYF
-	many	14	TRBV28	TRBJ2-3	TGTGCCAGCAGTTTAGTCGGGGCAACGGATACGCAGTATTTT	CASSLVGATDTQYF
-	-	16	TRBV27	TRBJ2-6	TGTGCCAGCCGCAGGGTCCCTTTCTCTGGGGCCAACGTCCTGACTTTC	CASRRVPFSGANVLTF
TRBD1	-	14	TRBV30	TRBJ2-2	TGTGCCGGAACCGGGACAGGGGGGACCGGGGAGCTGTTTTTT	CAGTGTGGTGELFF
-	-	14	TRBV28	TRBJ2-5	TGTGCCAGCAGTTTAGCCCCCTTCCCAGAGACCCAGTACTTC	CASSLAPFPETQYF
-	-	12	TRBV9	TRBJ2-1	TGTGCCAGCAGTCGAACGTACAATGAGCAGTTCTTC	CASSRTYNEQFF
-	-	13	TRBV29-1	TRBJ2-3	TGCAGCGTCCAGGGTGGGTCGACAGATACGCAGTATTTT	CSVQGGSTDTQYF
-	-	16	TRBV18	TRBJ2-7	TGTGCCAGCTCCCCCTCCCTGGGCGCCACCTCCTACGAGCAGTACTTC	CASSPSLGATSYEQYF
-	-	11	TRBV29-1	TRBJ2-7	TGCAGCGTCCAGGCGACCTACGAGCAGTACTTC	CSVQATYEQYF
TRBD2	-	17	TRBV5-1	TRBJ2-5	TGCGCCAGCAGCTCGGGACTAGCGGGAACCCGCGGGGAGACCCAGTACTTC	CASSSGLAGTRGETQYF
TRBD1	few	15	TRBV4-3	TRBJ1-2	TGCGCCAGCAGCCAAGAGGGGACAGTAGTAAGGGGCTACACCTTC	CASSQEGTVVRGYTF
-	-	13	TRBV29-1	TRBJ1-3	TGCAGCGTCGGACAGCCTGGGGCGAACACCATATATTTT	CSVGQPGANTIYF
TRBD1	-	14	TRBV2	TRBJ2-7	TGTGCCAGCAGTACGGACAGGGGGTTCTACGAGCAGTACTTC	CASSTDRGFYEQYF
TRBD1	-	15	TRBV18	TRBJ1-2	TGTGCCAGCTCACCTACCGGGACAGGGGCGGGAGGCTACACCTTC	CASSPTGTGAGGYTF
-	-	11	TRBV29-1	TRBJ1-1	TGCAGCGTCGTCCCCGGGGCTGAAGCTTTCTTT	CSVVPGAEAFF
-	few	12	TRBV23-1	TRBJ2-7	TGCGCCAGCAGTCAATCTGGGCCCGAGCAGTACTTC	CASSQSGPEQYF
-	-	17	TRBV4-1	TRBJ1-2	TGCGCCAGCAGCCAACCTGATCGACAGCCCTTCAACTATGGCTACACCTTC	CASSQPDRQPFNYGYTF
TRBD2	-	12	TRBV29-1	TRBJ2-7	TGCAGTGGACTAGCGGGACCCTACGAGCAGTACTTC	CSGLAGPYEQYF
-	once	15	TRBV5-1	TRBJ2-5	TGCGCCAGCAGCCCCCTCGAGGCAGGGCAAGAGACCCAGTACTTC	CASSPLEAGQETQYF
TRBD2	once	18	TRBV7-9	TRBJ2-3	TGTGCCAGCACCTCGGGAGGGACTAGCGGGAGTCTGACAGATACGCAGTATTTT	CASTSGGTSGSLTDTQYF
TRBD2	-	17	TRBV4-1	TRBJ2-3	TGCGCCAGCAGCCAAGAAGTACTAGCGCGACCCACAGATACGCAGTATTTT	CASSQEVLARPTDTQYF
TRBD2	-	16	TRBV25-1	TRBJ2-3	TGTGCCAGCAGTGACCATAGCGGGGAGAGCACAGATACGCAGTATTTT	CASSDHSGESTDTQYF